Listed below are T cell receptor beta chains from one sample, sequenced in a study of low-dose radiotherapy and immunotherapy resistance in tumors. MiXCR, applied by TCRdb to the reads, yields one record per CDR3 protein. The sample has tens of thousands of distinct CDR3 sequences; over 15% are singletons. The sample in question was PBMCs, obtained before treatment. All receptors derive from a male donor with prostate cancer. The CDR3 runs from the conserved cysteine through the conserved F or W. Each record gives: J gene, V gene, CDR3 protein.

TRBJ1-6 | TRBV12-3/TRBV12-4 | CASSTGGGRNNSPLHF
TRBJ2-7 | TRBV7-9 | CASSLNAGEQYF
TRBJ1-2 | TRBV7-2 | CASNTARVRANYGYTF
TRBJ2-3 | TRBV4-2 | CASSQLASGGAEGTDTQYF
TRBJ2-4 | TRBV11-2 | CASSLVGFSAKNIQYF
TRBJ1-1 | TRBV3-1 | CASSQQDRGALEAFF
TRBJ1-5 | TRBV29-1 | CSVASSDSNQPQHF
TRBJ2-5 | TRBV5-8 | CASSFGTGREETQYF
TRBJ2-7 | TRBV12-3/TRBV12-4 | CASSLRTGGLGEQYF
TRBJ2-1 | TRBV19 | CASSIGQNNEQFF
TRBJ2-7 | TRBV5-1 | CASSLAVSSYEQYF
TRBJ2-2 | TRBV5-6 | CASSLGRTQNTGELFF
TRBJ2-3 | TRBV14 | CASSQDEARADTQYF
TRBJ1-2 | TRBV6-5 | CASSYGGQGGRYGYTF
TRBJ1-2 | TRBV6-1 | CASSRLDRGGGGYTF
TRBJ2-6 | TRBV20-1 | CSAQYRSGANVLTF
TRBJ2-7 | TRBV19 | CASSVTFGEQYF
TRBJ1-5 | TRBV15 | CATSRDFNRQNQPQHF
TRBJ2-5 | TRBV20-1 | CSAHEGQETQYF
TRBJ1-5 | TRBV2 | CASRPSETNQPQHF
TRBJ2-5 | TRBV5-1 | CASSSGLAEQETQYF
TRBJ1-1 | TRBV5-1 | CASSLVSVNTEAFF
TRBJ2-7 | TRBV11-2 | CASSFQVRTGFEQYF
TRBJ1-4 | TRBV6-2/TRBV6-3 | CASSLGQVEKLFF
TRBJ2-2 | TRBV4-1 | CASSQDPGELFF
TRBJ2-7 | TRBV7-9 | CASSSDRGDEQYF
TRBJ1-3 | TRBV19 | CASSRQGIRSGNTIYF
TRBJ2-2 | TRBV12-5 | CASAPTNTGELFF
TRBJ1-2 | TRBV5-1 | CASSLETGPYGYTF
TRBJ1-2 | TRBV6-1 | CASSEAPSRDGYTF
TRBJ2-1 | TRBV6-2/TRBV6-3 | CASSPSGGTYNEQFF
TRBJ2-5 | TRBV3-1 | CASSHNAGGQETQYF
TRBJ2-4 | TRBV2 | CASGAGGPGNIQYF
TRBJ2-4 | TRBV30 | CAWSDPGAKNIQYF
TRBJ2-2 | TRBV5-7 | CASSPSPGDPYNTGELFF
TRBJ2-4 | TRBV20-1 | CSAKKRGLSNIQYF
TRBJ2-7 | TRBV30 | CAWSVSSREQYF
TRBJ2-7 | TRBV10-1 | CASILTRRRLTYEQYF
TRBJ2-2 | TRBV21-1 | CASSIDRGLENTGELFF
TRBJ2-5 | TRBV25-1 | CASSDLADSGETQYF
TRBJ2-7 | TRBV5-1 | CASSFGTRSYEQYF
TRBJ2-1 | TRBV5-1 | CASSPELAFEQFF
TRBJ1-1 | TRBV4-1 | CASSQLQGNTEAFF
TRBJ2-1 | TRBV11-2 | CASSQGRGSYNEQFF
TRBJ2-3 | TRBV10-3 | CAISESSRFTDTQYF
TRBJ2-3 | TRBV4-2 | CASSQDRTGNTQYF
TRBJ2-5 | TRBV3-1 | CASSPRTATGGTQYF
TRBJ2-7 | TRBV7-9 | CASTPGGGLGDTYEQYF
TRBJ1-1 | TRBV30 | CAWKVTVWTEAFF
TRBJ1-5 | TRBV5-5 | CASSLDPPDSPNQPQHF
TRBJ2-2 | TRBV7-3 | CASSLTGANTGELFF
TRBJ2-2 | TRBV9 | CASSVIEATGELFF
TRBJ1-4 | TRBV20-1 | CSARDFRVSANEKLFF
TRBJ1-4 | TRBV20-1 | CSARDRAGLNEKLFF
TRBJ1-2 | TRBV28 | CASSPPGNLYGYTF
TRBJ2-7 | TRBV19 | CASSAARGPSSYEQYF
TRBJ2-1 | TRBV28 | CASRPPEQGTNEQFF